Reported below is one T cell receptor beta chain. Its cognate antigen is unknown. This entry belongs to a study of Ad26.COV2.S vaccination and SARS-CoV-2 variants. As for the study in general: A participant enrolled in the COV1001 Ad26.COV2.S trial arm provided the sample. General observations from the study: Possible underestimation of total T cell responses by the TCR breadth and depth analyses was noted.

This table comes from immunoSEQ multiplex PCR, and its TCRdb copy is limited to in-frame clones, with some not included. There are 200,000 to 250,000 clones in the sample; around 87% occur only once, and around 11% lies in the top ten. Germline V gene lookup returns CDR1 LGHNA and CDR2 YSLEER. CDR3 size: 15 residues. V was cut by 0 bases and J by 0 bases, with 9 bases left in between. Regarding treatment: around 19 received Ad26.COV2.S at low or high dose, single or two shots; five or six received placebo; per-sample allocation not given. Samples analyzed were those drawn on day 63 after the first vaccine or placebo injection. Its platform was an Ad26 vector, and its expressed antigen was Wuhan-strain SARS-CoV-2 spike.

The material was peripheral blood, obtained in a trial of Ad26.COV2.S vaccine versus placebo. The origin of this receptor is a person between 18 and 60 years old who received the Ad26.COV2.S COVID-19 vaccine or a placebo. V is TRBV4-3 and J is TRBJ2-7; D is uncertain. Here the CDR3 reads CASSQDAVSSYEQYF. The CDR3 DNA is TGCGCCAGCAGCCAAGATGCGGTGAGCTCCTACGAGCAGTACTTC.